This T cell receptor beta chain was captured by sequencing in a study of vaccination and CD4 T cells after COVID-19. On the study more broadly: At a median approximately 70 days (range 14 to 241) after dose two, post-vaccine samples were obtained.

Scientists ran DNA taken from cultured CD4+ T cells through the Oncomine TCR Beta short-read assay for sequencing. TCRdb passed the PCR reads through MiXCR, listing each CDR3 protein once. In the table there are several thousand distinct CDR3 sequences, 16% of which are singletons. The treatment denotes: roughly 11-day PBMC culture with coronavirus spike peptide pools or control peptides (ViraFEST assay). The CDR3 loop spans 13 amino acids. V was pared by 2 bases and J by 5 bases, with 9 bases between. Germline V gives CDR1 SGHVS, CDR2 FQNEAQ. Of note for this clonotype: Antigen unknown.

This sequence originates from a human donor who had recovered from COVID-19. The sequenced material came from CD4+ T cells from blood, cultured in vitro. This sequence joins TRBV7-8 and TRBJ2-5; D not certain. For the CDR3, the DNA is TGTGCCAGCAGCTTACGAACAGAGGAGACCCAGTACTTC. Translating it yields CASSLRTEETQYF. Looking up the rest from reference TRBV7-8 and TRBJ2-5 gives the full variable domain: GAGVSQSPRYKVAKRGQDVALRCDPISGHVSLFWYQQALGQGPEFLTYFQNEAQLDKSGLPSDRFFAERPEGSVSTLKIQRTQQEDSAVYLCASSLRTEETQYFGPGTRLLVL.